A single sample gave rise to the 5 T cell receptor beta chains below, sequenced in a study of blood T cells in healthy people across ages. Sample-barcoded 5' priming and a J-beta primer mix drove a second PCR of roughly 6 to 12 cycles. TCRdb redid the calling of the 5' RACE reads with MiXCR, one entry per CDR3 protein. The sample consists of about 1,000,000 distinct CDR3 sequences, 40% to 45% of them appearing once. Specimen: blood. Every receptor here comes from a woman aged 60-75 years in good health.

Concerning this clonotype itself: The junction departs from germline at one end; a sequencing error may be responsible. This chain connects TRBV18 to TRBJ2-3; D remains ambiguous. CDR1 and CDR2 (germline): KGHSH, LQKENI. The CDR3 is 16 residues long. CDR3 sequence: CASSPGFSLTADTQYF. CDR3 in DNA: TGTGCTAGCTCACCCGGATTTTCCCTAACGGCAGATACGCAGTATTTT. The full variable domain, rest sourced from reference TRBV18 and TRBJ2-3, is NAGVMQNPRHLVRRRGQEARLRCSPMKGHSHVYWYRQLPEEGLKFMVYLQKENIIDESGMPKERFSAEFPKEGPSILRIQQVVRGDSAAYFCASSPGFSLTADTQYFGPGTRLTVL.

Here the CDR3 DNA reads TGCAGTGCTAGGATGATTGGGAGATACTCCTACAATGAGCAGTTCTTC. Translating it yields CSARMIGRYSYNEQFF. The rearrangement joins TRBV20-1 to TRBJ2-1; TRBD2 is a possible D gene (5 bases). V was trimmed by 3 bases and J by 0 bases, leaving 15 bases between them. CDR3 length equals 16 residues. Germline loops: CDR1 DFQATT, CDR2 SNEGSKA (reference sequence).

The CDR3 bases are TGTGCCAGCAGTTTCAGAGGGGCTGCTGGCTACACCTTC. Protein: CASSFRGAAGYTF. The rearrangement links TRBV27 to TRBJ1-2; D perhaps matches TRBD1 (5 bases). Germline lookup yields CDR1 MNHEY and CDR2 SMNVEV (reference sequence). Trimming left V 3 bases short and J 7 bases short, with 12 bases between. The CDR3 totals 13 residues.

This clonotype has a handful of counts. The chain links TRBV6-5 to TRBJ2-7; 10 nucleotides match TRBD2. V dropped 6 bases and J dropped 2; count of bases not matched to a gene: 4. Germline CDR1 is MNHEY and CDR2 is SVGAGI. The CDR3 loop spans 14 amino acids. The CDR3 coding sequence is TGTGCCAGCAGAGGACTAGCGGTCCCCTACGAGCAGTACTTC. The encoded protein is CASRGLAVPYEQYF.

V gene TRBV5-6 combines with J gene TRBJ2-5, with 7 bases matching TRBD1. Germline CDR1 reads SGHDT; CDR2 reads YYEEEE. The CDR3 is 14 amino acids. V dropped 5 bases and J dropped 5; count of bases not matched to a gene: 9. The CDR3 reads CASRRDSLQETQYF. The CDR3, as DNA: TGTGCCAGCAGACGGGACAGCCTACAGGAGACCCAGTACTTC.